Each of the 32 T cell receptor beta chains below was sequenced from the same sample in a study of T cell responses to AZD1222 COVID-19 vaccine listed by TCRdb under 2021. The time point tag for this specimen amounts to: about 28 days (+/-7) after the second vaccine dose. The method was the immunoSEQ multiplex PCR assay. In its TCRdb copy, this immuneACCESS table keeps in-frame sequences only and misses some clones. Where compared with another copy, unresolved V genes explain less than half of these, and the others have no known cause. Counted in this sample were about 84,000 clones; approximately 85% of them appeared once. The ten most abundant clones make up roughly 12% of the sample. Here the sequenced sample was peripheral blood, taken 28 days after the second AZD1222 dose. These receptors all stem from an adult who received the AZD1222 COVID-19 vaccine.

The CDR3 is CASGLVWVGEKLFF. The CDR3 coding sequence is TGTGCTAGTGGTTTGGTATGGGTGGGTGAAAAACTGTTTTTT. The chain couples TRBV12-5 to TRBJ1-4; D is undetermined. V gave up 0 bases and J gave up 7 bases, with 9 bases separating them. CDR1 is LGHNT, CDR2 FRNRAP, per germline. The CDR3 extends over 14 amino acids.

The V gene is TRBV24-1, the J gene TRBJ2-2, with 9 bases aligning to TRBD2. The length of the CDR3 is 17 residues. Germline V gives CDR1 KGHDR, CDR2 SFDVKD. The ends lost 1 base at V and 4 bases at J; junction bases unmatched: 6. The CDR3 here is CATSDLRAGGTTGELFF. CDR3 bases: TGTGCCACCAGTGATTTAAGAGCGGGAGGTACCACCGGGGAGCTGTTTTTT.

The V and J genes are TRBV27 and TRBJ1-6, with D unclear. The germline V and J ends were trimmed by 6 bases and 0 bases, with 6 bases remaining between them. Germline-derived CDR1 and CDR2 are MNHEY and SMNVEV (reference sequence). The CDR3 is made up of 14 amino acids. CDR3 loop: CASRGLSYNSPLHF. CDR3 in DNA: TGTGCCAGCAGGGGCCTCTCCTATAATTCACCCCTCCACTTT.

DNA for the CDR3: TGTGCCAGCGGAGGGGGCCCCTTCGCTGGCTACACCTTC. Its translation: CASGGGPFAGYTF. This chain joins TRBV12-3 or TRBV12-4 and TRBJ1-2; 7 positions agree with TRBD1. The CDR3 runs 13 residues. With V trimmed by 8 bases and J by 7 bases, 10 bases remained unmatched.

This clone was counted between two and nine times. V gene TRBV4-1 combines with J gene TRBJ1-1; D is ambiguous. CDR1 is MGHRA and CDR2 is YSYEKL in the germline V gene. The germline V and J ends were trimmed by 3 bases and 0 bases, with 8 bases remaining between them. The CDR3 sequence is 14 residues long. The CDR3 bases are TGCGCCAGCAGCCATCCACCGATGAACACTGAAGCTTTCTTT. This translates into CASSHPPMNTEAFF.

V is TRBV11-3 and J is TRBJ1-2, with D unresolved. Trimming took off 0 bases at V and 7 bases at J, with 9 bases between the two ends. The CDR3 has 13 residues. Germline CDR1 SGHNT, CDR2 YENEEA. The CDR3 sequence is CASSLDPGRGYTF. The CDR3 DNA sequence: TGTGCCAGCAGCTTAGACCCGGGCCGTGGCTACACCTTC.

V usage is TRBV4-3 and J usage is TRBJ2-7, with TRBD2 as a possible D gene (5 bases). V was cut by 0 bases and J by 6 bases, with 12 bases left in between. This CDR3 is 14 amino acids long. Germline V CDR1 and CDR2: LGHNA, YSLEER. CDR3 region: CASSQETGYSEQYF. The CDR3 DNA is TGCGCCAGCAGCCAAGAGACGGGGTATAGCGAGCAGTACTTC.

The J gene is TRBJ1-5, the V gene TRBV20-1, with D possibly matching TRBD1 (5 bases). With 3 bases removed from V and 2 bases from J, the gap between germline ends came to 14 bases. From germline, CDR1 is DFQATT and CDR2 SNEGSKA (reference sequence). CDR3 size: 15 residues. CDR3 region: CSASSRQGGNQPQHF. In nucleotides, the CDR3 is TGCAGTGCTAGTTCACGGCAGGGCGGCAATCAGCCCCAGCATTTT.

This rearrangement joins TRBV19 to TRBJ2-2, with 7 bases aligning to TRBD2. The CDR3 runs to 19 residues. Trimming removed 0 bases from V and 7 bases from J; junction bases left unmatched: 17. The germline V gene encodes CDR1 LNHDA and CDR2 SQIVND (reference sequence). In DNA, the CDR3 is TGTGCCAGTAGTATAGACAGGTGGGCTGGACTAGGCTTCGTCGGGGAGCTGTTTTTT. Translated, it gives CASSIDRWAGLGFVGELFF.

This chain joins TRBV11-3 and TRBJ2-1; 12 bases agree with TRBD2. Germline trimming cut 3 bases from V and 7 bases from J; bases unmatched to any gene: 7. The CDR3 loop spans 16 amino acids. In germline, CDR1 is SGHNT, CDR2 YENEEA. DNA for the CDR3: TGTGCCAGCAGCTTGCTAGCGGGGGGGCGAGGGAATGAGCAGTTCTTC. It is translated as CASSLLAGGRGNEQFF.

The chain employs TRBV12-3 or TRBV12-4 and TRBJ2-3; weak D call: TRBD2 (5 bases). The CDR3 has 12 residues. The germline V and J ends were trimmed by 7 bases and 3 bases, with 8 bases remaining between them. The DNA of the CDR3 is TGTGCCAGCAATGAGGGAACAGATACGCAGTATTTT. The encoded protein is CASNEGTDTQYF.

The J gene is TRBJ1-1, the V gene TRBV18, with D unresolved. Between the trimmed V and J ends, which lost 6 bases and 2 bases, there was a span of 13 bases. Germline-derived CDR1 and CDR2 are KGHSH and LQKENI. The CDR3 is made up of 14 amino acids. The CDR3 nucleotides are TGTGCCAGCTCCCCCGTCTGGGGAAACACTGAAGCTTTCTTT. Protein: CASSPVWGNTEAFF. The full variable domain, completed using reference TRBV18 and TRBJ1-1, is NAGVMQNPRHLVRRRGQEARLRCSPMKGHSHVYWYRQLPEEGLKFMVYLQKENIIDESGMPKERFSAEFPKEGPSILRIQQVVRGDSAAYFCASSPVWGNTEAFFGQGTRLTVV.

This CDR3 is CASSLLAGTNTGELFF. Here the CDR3 DNA reads TGTGCCAGCAGTCTTCTAGCGGGTACCAACACCGGGGAGCTGTTTTTT. The chain couples TRBV6-4 to TRBJ2-2; 8 bases align to TRBD2. V lost 5 bases to trimming and J lost 2 bases; unmatched junction nucleotides: 7. This CDR3 is built from 16 residues. Germline lookup yields CDR1 MRHNA and CDR2 SNTAGT.

This CDR3 is CASNEGLGAEAFF. The CDR3 DNA sequence: TGTGCCAGCAACGAGGGGTTAGGCGCTGAAGCTTTCTTT. V and J are TRBV7-2 and TRBJ1-1; the D gene is possibly TRBD1 (5 bases). The CDR3 is 13 amino acids. V was trimmed by 7 bases and J by 6 bases, leaving 15 bases between them. Germline V gene sequence: CDR1 SGHTA, CDR2 FQGNSA.

V and J are TRBV27 and TRBJ1-5; unclear D gene. Trimming pared 0 bases from V and 5 bases from J, leaving 11 bases between. The CDR3 runs 15 residues. Looked up from germline, CDR1 is MNHEY and CDR2 is SMNVEV (reference sequence). The CDR3 DNA reads as TGTGCCAGCAGTTTATCGAACCCCGCATATCAGCCCCAGCATTTT. Encoded protein: CASSLSNPAYQPQHF.

The rearrangement uses TRBV5-4 and TRBJ1-6; a possible D gene is TRBD1 (6 bases). The germline V gene encodes CDR1 SGHNT and CDR2 YYREEE (reference sequence). Between the trimmed V and J ends, which lost 0 bases and 5 bases, there was a span of 6 bases. The CDR3 loop spans 14 amino acids. This CDR3 is CASSLDRDNSPLHF. CDR3 coding DNA: TGTGCCAGCAGCTTGGACAGGGATAATTCACCCCTCCACTTT.

The chain is built from TRBV13 and TRBJ1-2; D is possibly TRBD1 (6 bases). The CDR3 is made up of 16 amino acids. Trimming left V 0 bases short and J 2 bases short, with 13 bases between. Germline loops: CDR1 PRHDT, CDR2 FYEKMQ (reference sequence). The CDR3 loop reads CASSLGPGGVNYGYTF. The CDR3, as DNA: TGTGCCAGCAGCTTAGGCCCTGGGGGCGTGAACTATGGCTACACCTTC.

This clone was counted once. The chain has TRBV9 and TRBJ1-2, with 8 bases lining up with TRBD1. V shed 3 bases, J shed 7 bases, and the junction held 8 bases outside the gene matches. Germline V lookup: CDR1 SGDLS, CDR2 YYNGEE. This CDR3 is built from 14 residues. The CDR3 sequence is CASSGPGGYGGYTF. CDR3 bases: TGTGCCAGCAGCGGACCAGGGGGCTATGGTGGCTACACCTTC.

This chain connects TRBV7-9 to TRBJ1-4; 7 bases align to TRBD1. V shed 7 bases and J 3 bases; nucleotides not matched to a gene: 8. There are 15 residues in the CDR3. Germline-derived CDR1 and CDR2 are SEHNR and FQNEAQ (reference sequence). CDR3: CASTDRALANEKLFF. The CDR3 DNA is TGTGCCAGCACCGACAGGGCGTTAGCTAATGAAAAACTGTTTTTT.

The chain has TRBV3-1 (or the pseudogene TRBV3-2) and TRBJ2-1; TRBD2 might be the D (6 bases). CDR3 length: 18 residues. Germline CDR1 LGHDT, CDR2 YNNKEL (reference sequence). Deletions cut 0 bases from V and 0 bases from J, with 15 bases between. For the CDR3, the DNA is TGTGCCAGCAGCCAAGATCGTCTCCTCGGGAGCTCCTACAATGAGCAGTTCTTC. This encodes CASSQDRLLGSSYNEQFF.

V and J are TRBV5-1 and TRBJ1-2, with D maybe TRBD1 (5 bases). CDR3 size: 15 residues. Germline CDR1 reads SGHRS; CDR2 reads YFSETQ. V was shortened by 3 bases and J by 4 bases, with 16 bases between the two germline ends. The DNA for the CDR3 is TGCGCCAGCAGCTCAAACCCGCAGGGATCCTATGGCTACACCTTC. Translated: CASSSNPQGSYGYTF.

The chain combines TRBV24-1 with TRBJ2-7, with TRBD2 matching 9 bases. V shed 9 bases and J 2 bases; nucleotides not matched to a gene: 4. The germline CDR1 and CDR2 sequences are KGHDR and SFDVKD. The CDR3 length is 13 residues. CDR3 in amino acids: CATGGGGTYEQYF. DNA of the CDR3: TGTGCCACCGGCGGGGGGGGGACCTACGAGCAGTACTTC.

Only one count was recorded for this clone. V gene TRBV10-3 combines with J gene TRBJ1-1; D not resolved. V lost 0 bases to trimming and J lost 4 bases, with 12 bases between them. CDR3 length equals 15 residues. Germline V CDR1 and CDR2: ENHRY, SYGVKD. This CDR3 reads CAISESRGEGTEAFF. CDR3 DNA: TGTGCCATCAGTGAGTCGCGAGGTGAGGGCACTGAAGCTTTCTTT.

The chain couples TRBV3-1 (or the pseudogene TRBV3-2) to TRBJ1-6, with D uncertain. There are 14 residues in the CDR3. V was shortened by 2 bases and J by 9 bases, with 11 bases between the two germline ends. The germline CDR1 and CDR2 sequences are LGHDT and YNNKEL (reference sequence). The CDR3 loop reads CASSQIIGSSPLHF. Written as DNA, the CDR3 is TGTGCCAGCAGCCAAATCATCGGTAGTTCACCCCTCCACTTT.

This clone was observed once. This rearrangement joins TRBV28 to TRBJ2-1; maybe TRBD2 (5 bases). Trimming removed 8 bases at V and 0 bases at J, with 8 bases between. Germline CDR1 and CDR2: MDHEN and SYDVKM. CDR3 length: 13 amino acids. CDR3 sequence: CASEGGSYNEQFF. CDR3 DNA sequence: TGTGCCAGCGAGGGTGGCTCCTACAATGAGCAGTTCTTC.

The CDR3 protein is CASSTQQGFEAFF. The CDR3 coding sequence is TGCGCCAGCAGCACGCAACAGGGATTTGAAGCTTTCTTT. V and J are TRBV5-1 and TRBJ1-1, with D possibly being TRBD1 (6 bases). From germline, CDR1 is SGHRS and CDR2 YFSETQ. The CDR3 consists of 13 residues. Between the trimmed V and J ends, which lost 4 bases and 7 bases, there was a span of 14 bases.

This rearrangement joins TRBV19 to TRBJ2-3, with TRBD1 matching over 8 bases. This CDR3 is built from 15 residues. With 2 bases clipped from V and 5 bases from J, the junction kept 6 bases outside the gene matches. Germline CDR1 and CDR2: LNHDA and SQIVND (reference sequence). DNA for the CDR3: TGTGCCAGTAGTATAAGTCAGGGGGCTGGAGATACGCAGTATTTT. Its protein product is CASSISQGAGDTQYF.

This chain connects TRBV4-2 to TRBJ2-1, with 7 bases fitting TRBD2. The CDR3 length is 16 residues. Germline V gives CDR1 LGHNA, CDR2 YNFKEQ. The V gene end was trimmed by 0 bases and the J gene end by 3 bases; junction bases not matched to a gene: 5. Here the CDR3 DNA reads TGTGCCAGCAGCCAAGACCCTAGCGGAGTCTACAATGAGCAGTTCTTC. It yields the protein CASSQDPSGVYNEQFF.

The chain recombines TRBV7-2 with TRBJ2-3, with D unclear. Germline-derived CDR1 and CDR2 are SGHTA and FQGNSA. This CDR3 comprises 11 residues. The V gene lost 2 bases and the J gene lost 5 bases, with 2 bases spanning the gap. CDR3 sequence (DNA): TGTGCCAGCAGCTTAAAAGATACGCAGTATTTT. It translates to CASSLKDTQYF. The entire variable domain, with the rest obtained from reference TRBV7-2 and TRBJ2-3, is as follows: GAGVSQSPSNKVTEKGKDVELRCDPISGHTALYWYRQSLGQGLEFLIYFQGNSAPDKSGLPSDRFSAERTGGSVSTLTIQRTQQEDSAVYLCASSLKDTQYFGPGTRLTVL.

This rearrangement joins TRBV21-1 to TRBJ1-1. TRBV21-1 is marked as a pseudogene. The CDR3 length is 15 residues. The CDR3 DNA reads TGTGCCAGCAGCAATCAGGGGGGGATGAACACTGAAGCTTTCTTT. Translated: CASSNQGGMNTEAFF.

The rearrangement links TRBV15 to TRBJ1-2; TRBD1 agrees at 7 bases. V was pared by 0 bases and J by 14 bases, with 15 bases of the junction left unmatched. The CDR3 totals 15 residues. Germline V gene sequence: CDR1 LNHNV, CDR2 YYDKDF (reference sequence). This CDR3 reads CATSREYTGAALETF. Written as DNA, the CDR3 is TGTGCCACCAGCAGAGAATACACAGGGGCGGCTTTGGAGACCTTC.

The chain employs TRBV2 and TRBJ2-1, with a tentative D call TRBD2 (6 bases). Between the trimmed V and J ends, which lost 4 bases and 0 bases, there was a span of 22 bases. CDR3 length equals 19 residues. Germline CDR1 SNHLY, CDR2 FYNNEI. The CDR3 region is CASSGSRRASDSSYNEQFF. The CDR3 nucleotides read TGTGCCAGCAGTGGGTCCAGGAGGGCGTCCGATAGCTCCTACAATGAGCAGTTCTTC.